The rows below give T cell receptor beta chains drawn from one sample of a study of blood T cell repertoires in COVID-19. The table came from immunoSEQ multiplex PCR; TCRdb's copy has only in-frame clones and leaves some out. The table lists roughly 380,000 clones, more than 65% of them singletons. Material: peripheral blood. These receptors all come from a human donor with acute or convalescent COVID-19. The donor label of this sample is uncertain. Both conserved end residues are part of each CDR3. The D gene is left open where the match is weak. Not all rows give a size; the values are once, few, many and, for expanded clones, a class.

TRBD1	TRBJ2-5	TRBV11-2	NA	CASSPRTDRAGDETQYF	TGTGCCAGCAGCCCGAGGACGGACAGGGCGGGTGACGAGACCCAGTACTTC
NA	TRBJ1-1	TRBV18	NA	CASSLGNTGNTEAFF	TGTGCCAGCTCACTCGGAAACACAGGGAACACTGAAGCTTTCTTT
NA	TRBJ1-1	TRBV11-3	few	CASSLGGNAAFF	TGTGCCAGCAGCTTGGGGGGTAACGCAGCTTTCTTT
TRBD2	TRBJ2-3	TRBV9	once	CASSVGRGGPLFTDTQYF	TGTGCCAGCAGCGTAGGACGGGGGGGCCCATTGTTCACAGATACGCAGTATTTT
NA	TRBJ1-1	TRBV5-1	NA	CASRGGTEAFF	TGCGCCAGCAGGGGGGGAACTGAAGCTTTCTTT
TRBD1	TRBJ2-7	TRBV6-5	NA	CASSSGQGASYEQYF	TGTGCCAGCAGTTCCGGACAGGGGGCGAGCTACGAGCAGTACTTC
NA	TRBJ1-2	TRBV7-9	NA	CASSVSEYGYTF	TGTGCCAGCAGCGTCTCGGAGTATGGCTACACCTTC
NA	TRBJ1-2	TRBV9	NA	CASSPNPSTGGYTF	TGTGCCAGCAGCCCCAACCCGTCGACAGGTGGCTACACCTTC
NA	TRBJ2-1	TRBV18	once	CASSQGLHYNEQFF	TGTGCCAGCTCACAGGGACTTCACTACAATGAGCAGTTCTTC
TRBD1	TRBJ1-2	TRBV5-4	NA	CASRDLGQGGLGGYTF	TGTGCCAGCAGGGATTTAGGACAAGGGGGCTTGGGTGGCTACACCTTC
TRBD1	TRBJ1-3	TRBV7-9	NA	CASIPGQGLPRGNTIYF	TGTGCCAGCATCCCGGGACAGGGATTACCTCGTGGAAACACCATATATTTT
NA	TRBJ2-3	TRBV12-3/TRBV12-4	many	CASTQPGDTQYF	TGTGCCAGCACCCAACCGGGAGATACGCAGTATTTT
NA	TRBJ2-7	TRBV5-1	NA	CASSQSPFPFEQYF	TGCGCCAGCAGTCAAAGCCCGTTCCCATTCGAGCAGTACTTC
NA	TRBJ1-1	TRBV30	NA	CAWTRQGNTEAFF	TGTGCCTGGACCAGGCAGGGGAACACTGAAGCTTTCTTT
NA	TRBJ2-1	TRBV3-1/TRBV3-2	NA	CASSQVIGSKNEQFF	TGTGCCAGCAGCCAAGTTATCGGGAGTAAGAATGAGCAGTTCTTC
TRBD2	TRBJ2-6	TRBV29-1	NA	CSVSLAGVWGANVLTF	TGCAGCGTCTCACTCGCGGGGGTTTGGGGGGCCAACGTCCTGACTTTC
TRBD1	TRBJ1-3	TRBV5-1	NA	CASSLGGTGGQNTIYF	TGCGCCAGCAGCTTGGGAGGAACAGGGGGCCAAAACACCATATATTTT
TRBD1	TRBJ1-2	TRBV28	NA	CASSPLTGRGGYTF	TGTGCCAGCAGCCCATTGACAGGGCGAGGAGGCTACACCTTC
TRBD1	TRBJ1-6	TRBV28	NA	CASSYPRQGGSPLHF	TGTGCCAGCAGTTACCCCCGGCAGGGGGGTTCACCCCTCCACTTT
TRBD1	TRBJ1-2	TRBV18	NA	CASSHRGAKGHGYTF	TGTGCCAGCTCACACAGGGGGGCGAAAGGACATGGCTACACCTTC
NA	TRBJ1-1	TRBV12-3/TRBV12-4	NA	CASSLGGRTEAFF	TGTGCCAGCAGTTTGGGGGGACGTACTGAAGCTTTCTTT
TRBD2	TRBJ2-3	TRBV27	NA	CASSVAGVGTDTQYF	TGTGCCAGCAGTGTAGCGGGAGTCGGAACAGATACGCAGTATTTT
TRBD2	TRBJ2-7	TRBV5-6	once	CASSFAGGNYEQYF	TGTGCCAGCAGCTTTGCGGGAGGTAACTACGAGCAGTACTTC
NA	TRBJ1-2	TRBV6-5	once	CASRPTNNYGYTF	TGTGCCAGCAGACCAACAAATAACTATGGCTACACCTTC
NA	TRBJ1-2	TRBV7-9	NA	CASSSRGLRTTF	TGTGCCAGCAGCTCCCGGGGACTAAGAACCACCTTC
NA	TRBJ1-4	TRBV6-6	NA	CATQENEKLFF	TGTGCCACACAGGAGAATGAAAAACTGTTTTTT
TRBD1	TRBJ2-7	TRBV28	NA	CASSLAGTGTYEQYF	TGTGCCAGCAGTTTGGCCGGGACAGGGACCTACGAGCAGTACTTC
NA	TRBJ2-5	TRBV12-3/TRBV12-4	NA	CASSTGYQETQYF	TGTGCCAGCAGCACAGGGTACCAAGAGACCCAGTACTTC
TRBD2	TRBJ2-2	TRBV7-6	NA	CASSLAGGGPGELFF	TGTGCCAGCAGCTTGGCGGGGGGCGGTCCCGGGGAGCTGTTTTTT
NA	TRBJ2-3	TRBV5-1	once	CASSLSASISTDTQYF	TGCGCCAGCAGCTTGAGCGCCTCCATCAGCACAGATACGCAGTATTTT
NA	TRBJ2-7	TRBV3-1/TRBV3-2	NA	CASSQLYEQYF	TGTGCCAGCAGCCAACTCTACGAGCAGTACTTC
NA	TRBJ1-2	TRBV30	NA	CAWSGYSYGYTF	TGTGCCTGGAGTGGGTACAGCTATGGCTACACCTTC
NA	TRBJ2-7	TRBV19	NA	CASTRDIATYEQYF	TGTGCCAGTACCCGGGACATCGCTACCTACGAGCAGTACTTC
NA	TRBJ2-7	TRBV4-1	NA	CASSQDRSPYEQYF	TGCGCCAGCAGCCAAGATCGGTCGCCCTACGAGCAGTACTTC
NA	TRBJ1-4	TRBV5-1	NA	CASSLAFNEKLFF	TGCGCCAGCAGCTTGGCCTTTAATGAAAAACTGTTTTTT
TRBD1	TRBJ1-5	TRBV19	NA	CATSSTGGNQPQHF	TGTGCCACAAGTTCCACAGGGGGCAATCAGCCCCAGCATTTT
TRBD2	TRBJ2-1	TRBV24-1	few	CATSDPGLAHPNEQFF	TGTGCCACCAGTGATCCGGGACTAGCCCACCCCAATGAGCAGTTCTTC
NA	TRBJ1-4	TRBV15	NA	CATSRAGTGSEKLFF	TGTGCCACCAGCAGAGCCGGGACTGGTTCTGAAAAACTGTTTTTT
TRBD1	TRBJ1-3	TRBV19	NA	CATKTTGPGNTIYF	TGTGCCACCAAGACGACAGGGCCTGGAAACACCATATATTTT
TRBD1	TRBJ1-1	TRBV6-2/TRBV6-3	NA	CASSFGQGNTEAFF	TGTGCCAGCAGTTTCGGACAGGGGAACACTGAAGCTTTCTTT
NA	TRBJ1-2	TRBV5-1	NA	CASSFRATQNYGYTF	TGCGCCAGCAGCTTCAGGGCTACTCAAAACTATGGCTACACCTTC